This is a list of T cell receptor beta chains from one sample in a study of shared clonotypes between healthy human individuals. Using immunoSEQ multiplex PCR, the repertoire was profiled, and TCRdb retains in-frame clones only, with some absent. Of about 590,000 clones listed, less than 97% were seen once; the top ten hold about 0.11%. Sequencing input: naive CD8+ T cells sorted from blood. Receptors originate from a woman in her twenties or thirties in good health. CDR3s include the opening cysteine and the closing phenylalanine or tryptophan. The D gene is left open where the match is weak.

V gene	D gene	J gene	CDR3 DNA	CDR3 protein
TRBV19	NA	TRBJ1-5	TGTGCCAGTAGTATAGGCGCAGGGCAACAGCCCCAGCATTTT	CASSIGAGQQPQHF
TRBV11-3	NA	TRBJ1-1	TGTGCCAGCAGCCTCTCTATTGGGACTGAAGCTTTCTTT	CASSLSIGTEAFF
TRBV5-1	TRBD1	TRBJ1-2	TGCGCCAGCAGCGCGGACAGGACTTTCGGGTATGGCTACACCTTC	CASSADRTFGYGYTF
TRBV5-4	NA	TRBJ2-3	TGTGCCAGCAGCTTGGCCCTAGATACGCAGTATTTT	CASSLALDTQYF
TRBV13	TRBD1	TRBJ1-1	TGTGCCAGCAGCTTCTCAAACAACAGGGGTGGGCCTGAAGCTTTCTTT	CASSFSNNRGGPEAFF
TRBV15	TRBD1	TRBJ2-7	TGTGCCACCAGCAGATCACATATACCGGGACAGGGGGCGACTTACGAGCAGTACTTC	CATSRSHIPGQGATYEQYF
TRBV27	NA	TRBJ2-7	TGTGCCAGCAGTTGGGGACCCCACTACGAGCAGTACTTC	CASSWGPHYEQYF
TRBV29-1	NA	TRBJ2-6	TGCAGCGTTGACCCGTCGAACTCTGGGGCCAACGTCCTGACTTTC	CSVDPSNSGANVLTF
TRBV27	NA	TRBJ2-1	TGTGCCAGCAGTCGAACCTCCAATGAGCAGTTCTTC	CASSRTSNEQFF
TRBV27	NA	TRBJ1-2	TGTGCCAGCAGTTTATCGGGGGGGGCACCTCCCGGCTACACCTTC	CASSLSGGAPPGYTF
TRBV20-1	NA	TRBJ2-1	TGCAGTGCGGAACTGGACAATGAGCAGTTCTTC	CSAELDNEQFF
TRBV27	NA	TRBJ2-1	TGTGCCAGCAGTCCCCGGGAGAGGTCCTACAATGAGCAGTTCTTC	CASSPRERSYNEQFF
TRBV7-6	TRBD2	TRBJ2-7	TGTGCCAGCAGCCCCCGGACTAGCGGTCCTACTCCCTACGAGCAGTACTTC	CASSPRTSGPTPYEQYF
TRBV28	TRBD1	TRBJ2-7	TGTGCCAGCAGCCGAAAAAGACAGGGGGGATCCTACGAGCAGTACTTC	CASSRKRQGGSYEQYF